Below are 18 T cell receptor beta chains sequenced from a single sample in a study of blood T cells in healthy people across ages. A second PCR of 7 to 11 cycles used a sample-barcoded 5' primer and a J-beta primer mix. One entry per CDR3 protein results from TCRdb running MiXCR on the 5' RACE reads. The top ten hold 6.5% to 8.5% of the sample, which has over 1,300,000 distinct CDR3 sequences, approximately 59% seen once. The sequenced sample consisted of blood. The receptor set was obtained from a man younger than 35 in good health.

CDR3 region: CSAPTRYGYTF. The DNA for the CDR3 is TGCAGCGCCCCAACCAGATATGGCTACACCTTC. The chain has TRBV29-1 and TRBJ1-2; D gene ambiguous. Germline CDR1 is SQVTM and CDR2 is ANQGSEA. V gave up 7 bases and J gave up 5 bases, with 11 bases separating them. This CDR3 is 11 amino acids long.

J is TRBJ2-7 and V is TRBV4-1, with D perhaps matching TRBD2 (7 bases). The ends were cut back, 0 bases at V and 5 bases at J, with 14 bases in the middle. CDR1 MGHRA and CDR2 YSYEKL come from the germline V gene. The CDR3 covers 15 residues. Here the CDR3 DNA reads TGCGCCAGCAGCCAAGAAGGGGGGGGTTCAAACGAGCAGTACTTC. It translates to CASSQEGGGSNEQYF.

The V and J genes are TRBV20-1 and TRBJ2-1; possible D gene TRBD1, 6 bases. The length of the CDR3 is 14 residues. The V gene's germline CDR1 is DFQATT and CDR2 SNEGSKA (reference sequence). V shed 6 bases and J shed 3 bases, with 15 bases lying between them. Written as DNA, the CDR3 is TGCAGTGCATCGATTAGGACAGACTACAATGAGCAGTTCTTC. It codes for CSASIRTDYNEQFF.

This sequence joins TRBV11-2 and TRBJ2-7, with D tentatively TRBD2 (5 bases). The germline V gene encodes CDR1 SGHAT and CDR2 FQNNGV. CDR3 length: 14 amino acids. Trimming cost V 5 bases and J 4 bases, with 15 bases left between them. This CDR3 reads CASSTIRGSYEQYF. CDR3 bases: TGTGCCAGCAGCACTATACGGGGTAGTTACGAGCAGTACTTC.

The rearrangement links TRBV6-4 to TRBJ2-2, with 8 bases that match TRBD1. Germline lookup yields CDR1 MRHNA and CDR2 SNTAGT. The CDR3 contains 15 residues. The ends lost 6 bases at V and 3 bases at J; junction bases unmatched: 6. The DNA for the CDR3 is TGTGCCAGCAGCCCGACAGGGGCGTACACCGGGGAGCTGTTTTTT. Protein sequence: CASSPTGAYTGELFF.

The chain links TRBV12-3 or TRBV12-4 to TRBJ2-7; a possible D gene is TRBD2 (6 bases). There are 15 residues in the CDR3. V dropped 3 bases and J dropped 0 bases, with 12 bases sitting between them. CDR3 nucleotides: TGTGCCAGCAGTTTGGCGGGGATGAGCTCCTACGAGCAGTACTTC. Residues: CASSLAGMSSYEQYF.

The V and J genes are TRBV7-2 and TRBJ1-2; D uncertain. CDR3 length: 12 amino acids. V was clipped by 6 bases and J by 6 bases, with 11 bases between them. Germline V gene lookup returns CDR1 SGHTA and CDR2 FQGNSA. The CDR3 spells CASSFGIDGYTF. Here the CDR3 DNA reads TGTGCCAGCAGTTTTGGTATAGATGGCTACACCTTC.

The genes are TRBV4-3 and TRBJ2-3; D is uncertain. V lost 0 bases, J lost 3 bases, and 16 bases lay in between. The CDR3 sequence is 17 residues long. The germline gives CDR1 LGHNA, CDR2 YSLEER. The CDR3 DNA follows: TGCGCCAGCAGCCAAGATCGTCCAGATCAGATAACAGATACGCAGTATTTT. Its protein is CASSQDRPDQITDTQYF.

V is TRBV28 and J is TRBJ2-1; a weak D match, TRBD2 (5 bases). In germline, CDR1 is MDHEN, CDR2 SYDVKM. Trimming took 11 bases from V and 9 from J, leaving 17 bases between them. The CDR3 extends over 12 amino acids. This CDR3 reads CASKSPRAEQFF. CDR3 nucleotides: TGTGCCTCGAAGTCCCCGAGGGCTGAGCAGTTCTTC.

This clonotype was observed a few times. The chain uses TRBV7-2 and TRBJ1-4; no firm D call. The CDR3 has 14 residues. Trimming left V 5 bases short and J 4 bases short, with 11 bases between. CDR1 SGHTA and CDR2 FQGNSA come from the germline V gene. The CDR3: CASSPTAINEKLFF. The CDR3 DNA reads TGTGCCAGCAGCCCTACAGCGATTAATGAAAAACTGTTTTTT.

In its sample, this clonotype was seen a few times. The chain combines TRBV5-6 with TRBJ2-1, with D perhaps TRBD1 (6 bases). The CDR3 runs to 15 residues. V was shortened by 3 bases and J by 3 bases, with 13 bases between the two germline ends. The germline V gene has CDR1 SGHDT and CDR2 YYEEEE. The CDR3 nucleotides are TGTGCCAGCAGCTCAAGGGACATTTTCTACAATGAGCAGTTCTTC. Translated, it gives CASSSRDIFYNEQFF.

This clonotype appeared a few times. The chain uses TRBV2 and TRBJ1-1; D perhaps matches TRBD1 (6 bases). There are 13 residues in the CDR3. Germline V CDR1 and CDR2: SNHLY, FYNNEI. V dropped 6 bases and J dropped 1 base, with 9 bases sitting between them. In nucleotides, the CDR3 is TGTGCCAGCAGCTGGGACACGAACACTGAAGCTTTCTTT. Translated: CASSWDTNTEAFF.

This clonotype has just a few counts. The J gene is TRBJ2-5, the V gene TRBV10-2; D is unresolved. The CDR3 is 12 amino acids. Germline V gene data show CDR1 as WSHSY and CDR2 as SAAADI. V lost 7 bases to trimming and J lost 9 bases, with 15 bases between them. CDR3 in DNA: TGCGCCAGCAATTCATCCGATGAGGCCCAGTACTTC. This encodes CASNSSDEAQYF.

The V gene is TRBV7-9, the J gene TRBJ2-7; no reliable D call. Germline V gene sequence: CDR1 SEHNR, CDR2 FQNEAQ (reference sequence). The length of the CDR3 is 11 residues. With 7 bases removed from V and 4 bases from J, the gap between germline ends came to 8 bases. CDR3: CASNSLYEQYF. CDR3 sequence (DNA): TGTGCCAGCAATAGTCTGTACGAGCAGTACTTC.

The genes are TRBV4-1 and TRBJ1-6; D uncertain. CDR1 is MGHRA, CDR2 YSYEKL, per germline. The V and J ends lost 1 base and 10 bases respectively, with 8 bases between them. The CDR3 spans 13 residues. CDR3 nucleotide sequence: TGCGCCAGCAGCCAAGGGTTCGTCTCACCCCTCCACTTT. It codes for CASSQGFVSPLHF.

This clonotype was detected only a few times. The chain recombines TRBV15 with TRBJ2-7, with D unresolved. The J call could be wrong; TRBJ2-5 is a better fit for the DNA end. This CDR3 spans 12 amino acids. The germline gives CDR1 LNHNV, CDR2 YYDKDF (reference sequence). The CDR3: CATSRDIGTQYF. The CDR3 DNA follows: TGTGCCACCAGCAGAGATATCGGGACCCAGTACTTC.

The chain is built from TRBV6-2 or TRBV6-3 and TRBJ2-1, with D hard to call. CDR1 and CDR2 from the germline V gene are MNHEY and SVGEGT. Trimming stripped 2 bases from V and 8 bases from J, with 16 bases between. The CDR3 runs to 15 residues. CDR3 coding DNA: TGTGCCAGCAGTTACGTGGGTAAACCCGGCGATGAGCAGTTCTTC. It specifies CASSYVGKPGDEQFF.

This chain connects TRBV29-1 to TRBJ2-7, with 10 bases that match TRBD1. Germline values: CDR1 SQVTM, CDR2 ANQGSEA. V trimming: 3 bases; J trimming: 8 bases; junction bases outside the gene matches: 7. The CDR3 is made up of 13 amino acids. CDR3 DNA sequence: TGCAGCGTTGAGACAGGGGGCGGGGTGAAGCAGTACTTC. Translating it yields CSVETGGGVKQYF.